This TCR beta chain was sequenced during a study of T cell changes during pregnancy in multiple sclerosis. The germline gives CDR1 SGHDT, CDR2 YYEEEE. The V gene end was trimmed by 0 bases and the J gene end by 5 bases; junction bases not matched to a gene: 9. The CDR3 is 16 amino acids. Repertoires were generated with immunoSEQ multiplex PCR, while TCRdb's copy carries only in-frame clones and drops some. The profile shows tens of thousands of clones, roughly 90% of them singletons. Sequencing was performed on peripheral blood, taken in the second trimester of pregnancy. The sequence came from a female donor in good health, enrolled as a control in a pregnancy study. J is TRBJ2-7 and V is TRBV5-6; 9 bases align to TRBD1. DNA for the CDR3: TGTGCCAGCAGCTTGGATCCGGGACAGGGATACAACGAGCAGTACTTC. It yields the protein CASSLDPGQGYNEQYF.